Following are 27 T cell receptor beta chains from one sample sequenced in a study of blood T cell repertoires in COVID-19. Profiling relied on immunoSEQ multiplex PCR, and the TCRdb table lists in-frame clones only, not all of them. The top ten hold about 9.8% of the sample, which has 200,000 to 300,000 clones, around 86% seen once. The sample was peripheral blood. These receptors came from a man aged 35 to 55 who had recovered from COVID-19.

This sequence joins TRBV23-1 and TRBJ1-4; tentative D call: TRBD1 (6 bases). TRBV23-1 belongs to the ORF category, with a function that is uncertain. CDR3 length: 13 amino acids. The V and J ends lost 6 bases and 10 bases respectively, with 15 bases between them. The CDR3 sequence is CASSLPSGAKLFF. Here the CDR3 DNA reads TGCGCCAGCAGCCTACCTTCAGGGGCAAAACTGTTTTTT.

This clone was recorded only once. The rearrangement links TRBV27 to TRBJ1-6; TRBD1 agrees at 8 bases. J gave up 6 bases and V 6 bases, and 7 bases lay outside the gene matches. CDR1 is MNHEY, CDR2 SMNVEV, per germline (reference sequence). The CDR3 sequence is 15 residues long. The CDR3 nucleotides are TGTGCCAGCAGGGGACAGGCTTCGTTTAATTCACCCCTCCACTTT. Its translation is CASRGQASFNSPLHF.

This chain uses TRBV12-3 or TRBV12-4 with TRBJ2-7, with D possibly matching TRBD1 (5 bases). V lost 6 bases, J lost 2 bases, and 11 bases lay in between. The CDR3 is made up of 13 amino acids. The CDR3 sequence: CASRRQSPYEQYF. The DNA for the CDR3 is TGTGCCAGCAGAAGACAGAGCCCCTACGAGCAGTACTTC.

The gene calls are TRBV5-1 and TRBJ2-5; a weak D match, TRBD1 (6 bases). The CDR3 runs 15 residues. V lost 3 bases and J lost 5, with 17 bases in between. The germline V gene encodes CDR1 SGHRS and CDR2 YFSETQ. The CDR3, as DNA: TGCGCCAGCAGCTCCGGGACAATCCCCCAGGAGACCCAGTACTTC. This codes for CASSSGTIPQETQYF.

The rearrangement joins TRBV14 to TRBJ2-1; D might be TRBD2 (5 bases). V gave up 2 bases and J gave up 9 bases, with 11 bases separating them. The CDR3 extends over 13 amino acids. From germline, CDR1 is SGHDN and CDR2 FVKESK. The CDR3 here is CASSQLGRGEQFF. CDR3 coding DNA: TGTGCCAGCAGCCAATTGGGTCGGGGTGAGCAGTTCTTC.

The chain carries TRBV7-3 and TRBJ2-3, with a weak D call TRBD2 (5 bases). CDR3 length: 14 residues. CDR1 is SGHTA, CDR2 FQGTGA, per germline. Between the trimmed V and J ends, which lost 5 bases and 3 bases, there was a span of 12 bases. CDR3 in DNA: TGTGCCAGCAGCCATGGACTGATTACAGATACGCAGTATTTT. Translated: CASSHGLITDTQYF. Looking up the rest from reference TRBV7-3 and TRBJ2-3 gives the full variable domain: GAGVSQTPSNKVTEKGKYVELRCDPISGHTALYWYRQSLGQGPEFLIYFQGTGAADDSGLPNDRFFAVRPEGSVSTLKIQRTERGDSAVYLCASSHGLITDTQYFGPGTRLTVL.

The chain employs TRBV15 and TRBJ1-2; D possibly corresponds to TRBD1 (6 bases). CDR1 LNHNV and CDR2 YYDKDF come from the germline V gene (reference sequence). The CDR3 extends over 17 amino acids. The V and J ends lost 3 bases and 8 bases respectively, with 25 bases between them. CDR3 protein: CATSSGLRGTSAGGYTF. CDR3 nucleotide sequence: TGTGCCACCAGCAGCGGACTCAGGGGCACATCCGCTGGGGGCTACACCTTC.

This chain joins TRBV7-2 and TRBJ2-3; D might be TRBD2 (5 bases). V was cut by 5 bases and J by 2 bases, with 11 bases left in between. Germline CDR1 reads SGHTA; CDR2 reads FQGNSA. CDR3 length: 14 residues. The CDR3 DNA reads as TGTGCCAGCAGCCTTAGCGAACTCACAGATACGCAGTATTTT. Translated: CASSLSELTDTQYF.

This chain links TRBV7-3 with TRBJ2-1, with 10 bases that match TRBD2. With V trimmed by 2 bases and J by 7 bases, 5 bases remained unmatched. The germline CDR1 and CDR2 sequences are SGHTA and FQGTGA. The CDR3 contains 15 residues. The CDR3 DNA sequence: TGTGCCAGCAGCTTAGTAGCGGGAGGTAGAAATGAGCAGTTCTTC. It specifies CASSLVAGGRNEQFF. Filled out from reference TRBV7-3 and TRBJ2-1, the complete variable domain reads GAGVSQTPSNKVTEKGKYVELRCDPISGHTALYWYRQSLGQGPEFLIYFQGTGAADDSGLPNDRFFAVRPEGSVSTLKIQRTERGDSAVYLCASSLVAGGRNEQFFGPGTRLTVL.

This clone occurred once. This chain uses TRBV6-6 with TRBJ2-7; 9 positions match TRBD2. This CDR3 has 15 residues. Germline trimming cut 1 base from V and 2 bases from J; bases unmatched to any gene: 3. From germline, CDR1 is MNHNY and CDR2 SVGAGI (reference sequence). The CDR3 reads CASSYYSGGPYEQYF. In DNA form, the CDR3 reads TGTGCCAGCAGTTACTATAGCGGGGGTCCCTACGAGCAGTACTTC.

This sequence joins TRBV9 and TRBJ2-7, with 7 bases aligning to TRBD2. V lost 0 bases and J lost 1; bases outside the gene matches: 4. CDR3 length: 15 amino acids. CDR1 SGDLS and CDR2 YYNGEE come from the germline V gene. The DNA of the CDR3 is TGTGCCAGCAGCGTAGGACCAGCGGGGTCCTACGAGCAGTACTTC. Its translation is CASSVGPAGSYEQYF. Full variable domain (outside the CDR3, taken from reference TRBV9 and TRBJ2-7): DSGVTQTPKHLITATGQRVTLRCSPRSGDLSVYWYQQSLDQGLQFLIQYYNGEERAKGNILERFSAQQFPDLHSELNLSSLELGDSALYFCASSVGPAGSYEQYFGPGTRLTVT.

The genes are TRBV4-3 and TRBJ1-6; the D gene is possibly TRBD1 (6 bases). The V and J ends lost 5 bases and 10 bases respectively, with 9 bases between them. The CDR3 extends over 12 amino acids. The germline V gene encodes CDR1 LGHNA and CDR2 YSLEER. Here the CDR3 DNA reads TGCGCCAGCAGCGAGAGGGGGTCACCCCTCCACTTT. Amino acids: CASSERGSPLHF.

This clone was seen a single time. Here the CDR3 DNA reads TGTGCCAGCAGCTTAAAAGGACTAGCGGGAGGTCTAGATACGCAGTATTTT. Its translation is CASSLKGLAGGLDTQYF. The genes are TRBV7-3 and TRBJ2-3; 14 nucleotides line up with TRBD2. CDR1 is SGHTA and CDR2 is FQGTGA in the germline V gene. J gave up 5 bases and V 1 base, and 5 bases lay outside the gene matches. CDR3 size: 17 residues.

This rearrangement joins TRBV6-6 to TRBJ2-7; 9 bases are shared with TRBD2. The CDR3 runs to 16 residues. The V segment lost 7 bases and the J segment 0 bases; nucleotides outside the gene matches: 10. CDR1 MNHNY and CDR2 SVGAGI come from the germline V gene (reference sequence). CDR3 nucleotides: TGTGCCAGCACCGTAAGCGGGGGGTTTAGCTCCTACGAGCAGTACTTC. Its translation is CASTVSGGFSSYEQYF.

The V call is TRBV29-1, the J call TRBJ2-3; the D is unclear. The V end lost 6 bases, the J end lost 2 bases, and 9 bases lay between the germline ends. The germline gives CDR1 SQVTM, CDR2 ANQGSEA. The CDR3 sequence is 12 residues long. CDR3 sequence (DNA): TGCAGCGTATCCCTCCTCACAGATACGCAGTATTTT. It encodes CSVSLLTDTQYF.

The chain joins TRBV25-1 to TRBJ1-2; D ambiguous. Per germline, CDR1 MGHDK and CDR2 SYGVNS. V was cut by 4 bases and J by 8 bases, with 11 bases left in between. The CDR3 spans 12 residues. The CDR3 protein is CASSVGYFGYTF. CDR3 bases: TGTGCCAGCAGTGTTGGTTACTTCGGCTACACCTTC.

V usage is TRBV28 and J usage is TRBJ2-5; weak D call: TRBD2 (6 bases). The CDR3 runs 13 residues. Trimming cost V 7 bases and J 10 bases, with 19 bases left between them. Germline V CDR1 and CDR2: MDHEN, SYDVKM. The CDR3 region has the DNA TGTGCCAGCACTCAAAAACCCCTCGGGAGCCAGTACTTC. Translated: CASTQKPLGSQYF. Together with reference TRBV28 and TRBJ2-5, the CDR3 gives the full variable domain: DVKVTQSSRYLVKRTGEKVFLECVQDMDHENMFWYRQDPGLGLRLIYFSYDVKMKEKGDIPEGYSVSREKKERFSLILESASTNQTSMYLCASTQKPLGSQYFGPGTRLLVL.

The gene calls are TRBV5-6 and TRBJ2-1; 8 bases fit TRBD1. The germline V gene has CDR1 SGHDT and CDR2 YYEEEE. The CDR3 has 15 residues. V shed 1 base and J 7 bases; nucleotides not matched to a gene: 7. The CDR3 sequence is CASSLRTGWGNEQFF. In DNA form, the CDR3 reads TGTGCCAGCAGCTTGCGGACAGGGTGGGGGAATGAGCAGTTCTTC.

This chain uses TRBV28 with TRBJ1-1; D is ambiguous. The CDR3 totals 15 residues. Germline CDR1 MDHEN, CDR2 SYDVKM. The V and J ends lost 6 bases and 2 bases respectively, with 16 bases between them. CDR3 sequence: CASRAGLPTNTEAFF. As DNA, the CDR3 is TGTGCCAGCAGGGCCGGACTGCCCACCAACACTGAAGCTTTCTTT.

This clone appeared many times. The rearrangement links TRBV29-1 to TRBJ2-1; D may be TRBD2 (5 bases). CDR1 is SQVTM, CDR2 ANQGSEA, per germline. This CDR3 contains 10 residues. Between the trimmed V and J ends, which lost 7 bases and 7 bases, there was a span of 8 bases. In DNA form, the CDR3 reads TGCAGCGCCCGGGGTAATGAGCAGTTCTTC. This codes for CSARGNEQFF.

This clone occurred a few times. The chain links TRBV6-5 to TRBJ1-5; TRBD1 aligns across 7 bases. CDR3 length: 15 residues. Germline assignment: CDR1 MNHEY and CDR2 SVGAGI. The junction had 6 bases not matched to a gene; V was cut back by 6 bases and J by 1 base. This CDR3 is CASRTTGVSNQPQHF. The CDR3 nucleotides are TGTGCCAGCAGGACTACAGGGGTAAGCAATCAGCCCCAGCATTTT.

V is TRBV7-2 and J is TRBJ2-1, with 13 bases lining up with TRBD2. The trim removed 1 base at V and 0 bases at J, leaving 0 bases unmatched. Germline CDR1 and CDR2: SGHTA and FQGNSA. The CDR3 covers 17 residues. The CDR3 DNA follows: TGTGCCAGCAGCTTAGGGACTAGCGGGAGCTCCTACAATGAGCAGTTCTTC. Its translation: CASSLGTSGSSYNEQFF. Filled out from reference TRBV7-2 and TRBJ2-1, the complete variable domain reads GAGVSQSPSNKVTEKGKDVELRCDPISGHTALYWYRQSLGQGLEFLIYFQGNSAPDKSGLPSDRFSAERTGGSVSTLTIQRTQQEDSAVYLCASSLGTSGSSYNEQFFGPGTRLTVL.

This clone came up once. This chain uses TRBV15 with TRBJ2-2; 10 bases map to TRBD2. The germline V gene has CDR1 LNHNV and CDR2 YYDKDF (reference sequence). The J segment lost 4 bases and the V segment lost 6 bases, leaving 11 bases of the junction unmatched. The CDR3 totals 17 residues. Here the CDR3 DNA reads TGTGCCACCAGTACGCAGCGGGGGGGCCGGGTCACCGGGGAGCTGTTTTTT. Translation: CATSTQRGGRVTGELFF.

The chain combines TRBV5-4 with TRBJ2-5; D is perhaps TRBD1 (6 bases). Looked up from germline, CDR1 is SGHNT and CDR2 is YYREEE (reference sequence). This CDR3 comprises 13 residues. V was pared by 1 base and J by 2 bases, with 6 bases between. The CDR3 coding sequence is TGTGCCAGCAGCTTGCAGGGGCAAGAGACCCAGTACTTC. Encoded protein: CASSLQGQETQYF.

In this sample, this clone turned up a few times. This chain links TRBV6-5 with TRBJ1-5, with a tentative D call TRBD1 (5 bases). The CDR3 runs to 13 residues. CDR1 MNHEY and CDR2 SVGAGI come from the germline V gene. V was clipped by 3 bases and J by 5 bases, with 8 bases between them. The CDR3, as DNA: TGTGCCAGCAGTTATGACAGTCATCAGCCCCAGCATTTT. Its protein product is CASSYDSHQPQHF.

The chain is built from TRBV7-6 and TRBJ2-2, with 12 bases matching TRBD2. Germline lookup yields CDR1 SGHVS and CDR2 FNYEAQ. The V gene end was trimmed by 5 bases and the J gene end by 4 bases; junction bases not matched to a gene: 5. The CDR3 has 16 residues. CDR3: CASSPRTSGATGELFF. The CDR3 DNA follows: TGTGCCAGCAGCCCCCGGACTAGCGGGGCCACCGGGGAGCTGTTTTTT.

The chain is built from TRBV12-5 and TRBJ2-3; D may be TRBD1 (6 bases). This CDR3 is 14 amino acids long. V was pared by 3 bases and J by 3 bases, with 10 bases between. Per the germline V gene, CDR1 is LGHNT and CDR2 is FRNRAP. Written as DNA, the CDR3 is TGTGCTAGTGGTTTAGTCAGGGGAACAGATACGCAGTATTTT. This sequence encodes CASGLVRGTDTQYF.